The clone carrying this TCR beta chain occurred a few times. Its specificity is unknown. A single record per CDR3 protein comes from TCRdb applying MiXCR to the 5' RACE reads. The sample holds 1,200 or so distinct CDR3 sequences, approximately 24% seen once. The sample belongs to a study of spatial heterogeneity in lung cancer. Broader study findings: Coverage of tumor T cells was estimated at approximately 7% for alpha chains and more than 11% for beta chains. Of the expanded TCRs, ubiquitous and regional counts tracked the counts of ubiquitous and regional nonsynonymous mutations, respectively. Tumor mutation count correlated with how many alpha and beta TCRs expanded intratumorally.

Time point meaning: sample taken at primary tumor resection. TCRs were sequenced from unsorted whole RNA of tumor, nontumor lung or PBMC. Germline V gene sequence: CDR1 DFQATT, CDR2 SNEGSKA (reference sequence). V was shortened by 2 bases and J by 8 bases, with 9 bases between the two germline ends. CDR3 length: 11 amino acids. V is TRBV20-1 and J is TRBJ1-2; D gene ambiguous. The specimen comprised lung tumor tissue, sampled at surgery. The receptor's source is a male donor with early-stage non-small cell lung cancer. Here the CDR3 DNA reads TGCAGTGCTAGAATCCCCCTGGGCTACACCTTC. It is translated as CSARIPLGYTF.